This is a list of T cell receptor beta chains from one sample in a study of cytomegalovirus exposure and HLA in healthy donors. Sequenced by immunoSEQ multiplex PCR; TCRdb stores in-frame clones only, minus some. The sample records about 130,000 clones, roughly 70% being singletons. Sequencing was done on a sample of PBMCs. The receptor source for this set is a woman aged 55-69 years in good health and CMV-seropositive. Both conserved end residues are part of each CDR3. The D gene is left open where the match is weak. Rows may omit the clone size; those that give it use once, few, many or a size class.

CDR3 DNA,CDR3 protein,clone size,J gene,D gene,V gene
TGTGCCAGCAGCCCAATGGGGCTTAGGTCTGGGGCCAACGTCCTGACTTTC,CASSPMGLRSGANVLTF,-,TRBJ2-6,-,TRBV7-3
TGCGCCAGCAGTGAGGTAGAAGCTTTCTTT,CASSEVEAFF,-,TRBJ1-1,-,TRBV10-2
TGTGCCAGCAGAACAACGGGACAGGGATTTAGGGAGCAGTACTTC,CASRTTGQGFREQYF,-,TRBJ2-7,TRBD1,TRBV28
TGTGCCAGCAGCGTCTCCAGGGGTGGAGGCGAGCAGTACTTC,CASSVSRGGGEQYF,-,TRBJ2-7,-,TRBV11-1
TGTGCCAGCAGTTTATCCTGGACAGGGTACGGCTACACCTTC,CASSLSWTGYGYTF,-,TRBJ1-2,TRBD1,TRBV27
TGTGCCAGCAGTGAAGCGCTGACAACCCTCCTTCTCCAGGCTGAAGCTTTCTTT,CASSEALTTLLLQAEAFF,-,TRBJ1-1,-,TRBV2
TGTGCCAGCAGTGTGGGACAGGTTCCTAGTGAGCAGTACTTC,CASSVGQVPSEQYF,-,TRBJ2-7,TRBD1,TRBV6-1
TGCAGCGTACGGGAGTCTAGTGGCTACACCTTC,CSVRESSGYTF,-,TRBJ1-2,-,TRBV29-1
TGTGCCAGCTCACCAGGCGACAGGCGCGATGAAAAACTGTTTTTT,CASSPGDRRDEKLFF,-,TRBJ1-4,-,TRBV18
TGTGCCACCCGTTGGGGGACAGGGGAAGGAGACACTGAAGCTTTCTTT,CATRWGTGEGDTEAFF,few,TRBJ1-1,TRBD1,TRBV27
TGTGCCAGCAGCGTAGTCGGTTCCAATGAGCAGTTCTTC,CASSVVGSNEQFF,-,TRBJ2-1,-,TRBV9
TGTGCCAGCAACCGCGTCGGGTCTAGCGGCTATGGCTACACCTTC,CASNRVGSSGYGYTF,-,TRBJ1-2,-,TRBV6-6
TGCGCCAGCAAGGGACTTAGCGGGAGGGCCTTGTACAATGAGCAGTTCTTC,CASKGLSGRALYNEQFF,-,TRBJ2-1,TRBD2,TRBV5-1
TGTGCCAGCAGCCAAGCCTATATAGCGGGAGACCCCACCGGGGAGCTGTTTTTT,CASSQAYIAGDPTGELFF,once,TRBJ2-2,TRBD2,TRBV4-2
TGCGCCAGCAGCAGTGCGGGAGGGACTACAGATACGCAGTATTTT,CASSSAGGTTDTQYF,-,TRBJ2-3,TRBD2,TRBV5-1
TGTGCCAGCAGCCCTTCGCCCGGTGGAAACACCATATATTTT,CASSPSPGGNTIYF,-,TRBJ1-3,-,TRBV7-9
TGTGCCAGCAGCCACACCTCAGGGCTGTCTGAAAAACTGTTTTTT,CASSHTSGLSEKLFF,-,TRBJ1-4,-,TRBV7-9
TGTGCCAGCAGCTTCGGACGGGAGAACACTGAAGCTTTCTTT,CASSFGRENTEAFF,-,TRBJ1-1,-,TRBV11-2
TGTGCCAGCAGTGTGGCCAGCCGGGGCACTGAAGCTTTCTTT,CASSVASRGTEAFF,-,TRBJ1-1,-,TRBV6-5
TGCAGCGTTCGGGAAACGGAGACCCAGTACTTC,CSVRETETQYF,-,TRBJ2-5,-,TRBV29-1
TGTGCCAGCAGCGTAATTAGCGGGAGGACAGATACGCAGTATTTT,CASSVISGRTDTQYF,-,TRBJ2-3,TRBD2,TRBV9
TGTGCCAGCAGCTTAGCCAGTGAGCAGTACTTC,CASSLASEQYF,few,TRBJ2-7,-,TRBV11-2
TGTGCCAGCAGCTTGGGACAGGGCCGTTCCTACGAGCAGTACTTC,CASSLGQGRSYEQYF,-,TRBJ2-7,TRBD1,TRBV5-4
TGTGCCAGCAGTCTTCCGGGAGAGGTTGGGGGAACCCAGTACTTC,CASSLPGEVGGTQYF,once,TRBJ2-5,-,TRBV28
TGTGCCAGCAGCTACCGGACTAGCGGGAGGGGGACCGGGGAGCTGTTTTTT,CASSYRTSGRGTGELFF,few,TRBJ2-2,TRBD2,TRBV28
TGCGCCAGCAGCTTAGAAAACGACAGGGTAGGAAAACTGTTTTTT,CASSLENDRVGKLFF,-,TRBJ1-4,TRBD1,TRBV5-1
TGTGCCAGCAGCCCCCGACAGGGATTGAACACTGAAGCTTTCTTT,CASSPRQGLNTEAFF,-,TRBJ1-1,TRBD1,TRBV9
TGCGCCAGCAGCTTGGAGGGGGCATGGACTGAAGCTTTCTTT,CASSLEGAWTEAFF,-,TRBJ1-1,TRBD1,TRBV5-1
TGCGCCAGCCAGCGGGAGGCAAACACCGGGGAGCTGTTTTTT,CASQREANTGELFF,few,TRBJ2-2,TRBD2,TRBV5-1
TGTGCCAGCAGTTTAGGGTCGGGACAGGGGGATCAGCCCCAGCATTTT,CASSLGSGQGDQPQHF,-,TRBJ1-5,TRBD1,TRBV28
TGTGCCAGCAGCTTCATAGGAGCCACTGAAGCTTTCTTT,CASSFIGATEAFF,-,TRBJ1-1,-,TRBV5-6
TGTGCCAGCTGTGACAGTCTTTCCTACGAGCAGTACTTC,CASCDSLSYEQYF,few,TRBJ2-7,-,TRBV28
TGTGCCAGTAGGACCGGGACAGACAATGAGCAGTTCTTC,CASRTGTDNEQFF,-,TRBJ2-1,TRBD1,TRBV19
TGCGCCAGCAGCCCAGGCGGGACAGGGTTGGCCCAAGAGACCCAGTACTTC,CASSPGGTGLAQETQYF,-,TRBJ2-5,TRBD1,TRBV5-1
TGTGCCAGCAGAGTAGGCAGGAACTATGGCTACACCTTC,CASRVGRNYGYTF,-,TRBJ1-2,-,TRBV6-1
TGTGCCAGCTTTGGGCCAATGAACACTGAAGCTTTCTTT,CASFGPMNTEAFF,-,TRBJ1-1,-,TRBV28
TGTGCCAGCAGCGTAGAGGGACTAGGGCAAGAGACCCAGTACTTC,CASSVEGLGQETQYF,once,TRBJ2-5,TRBD2,TRBV9
TGTGCCAGCAGCTCGGGAGAGTTGAACACCGGGGAGCTGTTTTTT,CASSSGELNTGELFF,-,TRBJ2-2,-,TRBV4-2
TGTGCCACCAGCAGACCGAGTGGGACAGAACATGGCTACACCTTC,CATSRPSGTEHGYTF,-,TRBJ1-2,TRBD1,TRBV15
TGTGCCAGCAGACTGACAGGGCAAGATGGCTACACCTTC,CASRLTGQDGYTF,-,TRBJ1-2,TRBD1,TRBV27
TGTGCCAGTAGTCCAGGGTGGACTAGCGGGACCTCTCGGGTGCAGTTCTTC,CASSPGWTSGTSRVQFF,-,TRBJ2-1,TRBD2,TRBV19
TGTGCCAGCTCATTGGGACAGGGGAACACTGAAGCTTTCTTT,CASSLGQGNTEAFF,-,TRBJ1-1,TRBD1,TRBV18
TGTGCCAGCAGCTTCGGGGGAAACACTGAAGCTTTCTTT,CASSFGGNTEAFF,-,TRBJ1-1,-,TRBV14
TGTGCCATCAGTGTAGGGGCTGGAGAAACTGAAGCTTTCTTT,CAISVGAGETEAFF,-,TRBJ1-1,-,TRBV10-3
TGTGCCAGCACTAGCGCCGATGAGCAGTTCTTC,CASTSADEQFF,-,TRBJ2-1,-,TRBV28
TGTGCCAGCAGTTACCGGGGGGCGGCGCCACAAGAGACCCAGTACTTC,CASSYRGAAPQETQYF,-,TRBJ2-5,-,TRBV6-5
TGTGCCAGCAGCGTAGCCTCGCTAGCGGGAGGGCCCAATGAGCAGTTCTTC,CASSVASLAGGPNEQFF,-,TRBJ2-1,TRBD2,TRBV9
TGTGCCAGCAGCCGGACAGGGGAAGGTCAGCCCCAGCATTTT,CASSRTGEGQPQHF,-,TRBJ1-5,TRBD1,TRBV6-1
TGTGCCAGCGGGACAGGGGACAATCAGCCCCAGCATTTT,CASGTGDNQPQHF,-,TRBJ1-5,TRBD1,TRBV6-5
TGTGCCAGCAGGGCAGGGGGCACCGGGGAGCTGTTTTTT,CASRAGGTGELFF,-,TRBJ2-2,TRBD1,TRBV6-5
TGTGCCAGCAGCCAAGGACTGGGCCAAGCTTTCTTT,CASSQGLGQAFF,-,TRBJ1-1,-,TRBV28
TGTGCCAGCTCGTACACAGGGGGCTTTGAAGCTTTCTTT,CASSYTGGFEAFF,-,TRBJ1-1,TRBD1,TRBV18